This T cell receptor beta chain is drawn from a study of T-cell reconstitution after alpha-beta-depleted transplantation in children. Germline V gene data show CDR1 as KGHSH and CDR2 as LQKENI. This CDR3 is 15 amino acids long. Germline trimming cut 2 bases from V and 5 bases from J; bases unmatched to any gene: 3. In this sample, this clonotype turned up many times. Its target is not known. Findings and caveats of the study: Day-60 TCRbeta diversity that was high in some patients was derived from surviving recipient T cells and thymic progenitors. A year post-transplant, T-cell counts and diversity derived mostly from newly produced T cells. Several hundred graft clones that had expanded were reportedly the source of alpha-beta T cells about two months after transplant.

TCRbeta library construction was performed incorporating unique molecular identifiers. TCRdb passed the PCR reads through MiXCR, listing each CDR3 protein once. The data hold 400,000 to 550,000 distinct CDR3 sequences, with 8% to 11% observed a single time. The sample in question was PBMCs, obtained before TCRalphabeta/CD19-depleted stem cell transplant. The chain employs TRBV18 and TRBJ2-2, with TRBD1 matching 9 bases. The sequence came from a child under 10 years old with inherited bone marrow failure, due to receive a stem cell transplant. The CDR3 bases are TGTGCCAGCTCACCAAGGACAGGGGATACCGGGGAGCTGTTTTTT. This translates into CASSPRTGDTGELFF.